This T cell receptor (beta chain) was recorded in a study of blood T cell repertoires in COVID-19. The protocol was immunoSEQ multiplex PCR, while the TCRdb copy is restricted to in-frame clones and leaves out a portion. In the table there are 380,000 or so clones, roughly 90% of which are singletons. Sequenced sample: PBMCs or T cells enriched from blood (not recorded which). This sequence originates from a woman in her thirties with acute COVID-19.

This CDR3 reads CATMDSLSSYEQYF. The CDR3 DNA reads TGTGCCACCATGGACTCGTTGAGCTCCTACGAGCAGTACTTC. The rearrangement links TRBV10-3 to TRBJ2-7, with a possible D match to TRBD2 (5 bases). V shed 10 bases and J shed 0 bases, with 16 bases lying between them. Germline-derived CDR1 and CDR2 are ENHRY and SYGVKD. The CDR3 consists of 14 residues.